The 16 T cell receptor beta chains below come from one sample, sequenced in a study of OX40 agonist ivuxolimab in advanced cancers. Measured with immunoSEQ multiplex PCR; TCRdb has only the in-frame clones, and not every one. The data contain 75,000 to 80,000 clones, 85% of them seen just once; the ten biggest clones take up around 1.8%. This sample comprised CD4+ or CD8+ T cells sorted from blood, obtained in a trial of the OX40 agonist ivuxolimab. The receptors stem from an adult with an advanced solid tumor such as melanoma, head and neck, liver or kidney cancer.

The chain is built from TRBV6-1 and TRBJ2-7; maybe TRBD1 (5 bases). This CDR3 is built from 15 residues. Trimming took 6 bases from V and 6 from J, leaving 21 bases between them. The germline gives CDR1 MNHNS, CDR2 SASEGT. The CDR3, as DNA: TGTGCCAGCAGCACGGACGTTAGGGGTTTAATCGAGCAGTACTTC. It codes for CASSTDVRGLIEQYF.

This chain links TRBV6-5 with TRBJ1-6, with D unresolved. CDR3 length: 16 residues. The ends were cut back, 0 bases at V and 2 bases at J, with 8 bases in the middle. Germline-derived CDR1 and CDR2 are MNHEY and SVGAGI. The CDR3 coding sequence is TGTGCCAGCAGTTACTCGTCCCAGACCTATAATTCACCCCTCCACTTT. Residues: CASSYSSQTYNSPLHF.

CDR3 region: CASRRDSLNTEAFF. CDR3 DNA: TGTGCCAGCAGGAGGGACAGCTTGAACACTGAAGCTTTCTTT. The chain recombines TRBV5-5 with TRBJ1-1; TRBD1 matches 7 bases. Germline CDR1 is SGHKS and CDR2 is YYEKEE (reference sequence). The CDR3 has 14 amino acids. The ends lost 5 bases at V and 0 bases at J; junction bases unmatched: 4.

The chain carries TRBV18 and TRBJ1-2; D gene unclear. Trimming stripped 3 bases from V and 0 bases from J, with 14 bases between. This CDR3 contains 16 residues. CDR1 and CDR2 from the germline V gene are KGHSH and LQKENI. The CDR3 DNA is TGTGCCAGCTCACCTGAGGGAGGAAGCCCTAACTATGGCTACACCTTC. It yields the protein CASSPEGGSPNYGYTF.

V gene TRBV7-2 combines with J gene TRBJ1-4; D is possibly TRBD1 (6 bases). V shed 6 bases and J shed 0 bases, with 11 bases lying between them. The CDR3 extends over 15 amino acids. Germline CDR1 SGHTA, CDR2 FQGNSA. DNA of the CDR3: TGTGCCAGCAGTACCGGACAGACAACTAATGAAAAACTGTTTTTT. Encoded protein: CASSTGQTTNEKLFF.

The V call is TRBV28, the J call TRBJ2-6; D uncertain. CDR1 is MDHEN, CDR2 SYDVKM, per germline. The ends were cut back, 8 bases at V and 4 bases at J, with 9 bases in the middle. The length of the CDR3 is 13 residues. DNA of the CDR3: TGTGCCAGCGGGATACCCGGGGCCAACGTCCTGACTTTC. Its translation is CASGIPGANVLTF. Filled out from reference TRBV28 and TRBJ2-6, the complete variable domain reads DVKVTQSSRYLVKRTGEKVFLECVQDMDHENMFWYRQDPGLGLRLIYFSYDVKMKEKGDIPEGYSVSREKKERFSLILESASTNQTSMYLCASGIPGANVLTFGAGSRLTVL.

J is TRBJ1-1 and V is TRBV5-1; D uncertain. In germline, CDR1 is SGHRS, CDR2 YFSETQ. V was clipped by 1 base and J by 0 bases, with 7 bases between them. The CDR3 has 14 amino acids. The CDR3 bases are TGCGCCAGCAGCTTGTTCCAGGTGAACACTGAAGCTTTCTTT. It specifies CASSLFQVNTEAFF.

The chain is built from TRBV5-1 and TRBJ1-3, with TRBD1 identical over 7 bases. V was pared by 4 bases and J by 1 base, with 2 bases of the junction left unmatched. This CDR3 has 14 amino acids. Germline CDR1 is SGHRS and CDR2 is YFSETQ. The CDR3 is CASSPGGSGNTIYF. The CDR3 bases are TGCGCCAGCAGCCCAGGGGGGTCTGGAAACACCATATATTTT.

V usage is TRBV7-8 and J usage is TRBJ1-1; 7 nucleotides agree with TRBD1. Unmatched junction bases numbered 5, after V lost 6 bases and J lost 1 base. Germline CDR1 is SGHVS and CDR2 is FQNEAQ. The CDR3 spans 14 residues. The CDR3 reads CASSPGTANTEAFF. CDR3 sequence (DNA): TGTGCCAGCAGTCCCGGGACAGCGAACACTGAAGCTTTCTTT.

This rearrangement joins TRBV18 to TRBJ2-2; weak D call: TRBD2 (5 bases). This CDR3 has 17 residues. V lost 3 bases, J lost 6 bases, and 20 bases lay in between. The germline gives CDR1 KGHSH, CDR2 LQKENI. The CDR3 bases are TGTGCCAGCTCACCGCAGTCGAGCGCCTCGAGGGCCGGGGAGCTGTTTTTT. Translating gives CASSPQSSASRAGELFF.

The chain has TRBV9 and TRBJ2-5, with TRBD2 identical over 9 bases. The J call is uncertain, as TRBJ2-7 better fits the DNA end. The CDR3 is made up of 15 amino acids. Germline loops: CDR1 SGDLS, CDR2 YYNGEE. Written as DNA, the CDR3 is TGTGCCAGCAGCGTAGAAGGCGGGAGGGCCCACGAGCAGTACTTC. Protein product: CASSVEGGRAHEQYF.

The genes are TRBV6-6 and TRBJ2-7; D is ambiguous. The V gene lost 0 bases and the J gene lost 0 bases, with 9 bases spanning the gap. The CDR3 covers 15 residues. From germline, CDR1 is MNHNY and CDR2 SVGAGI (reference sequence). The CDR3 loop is CASSYSTRRSYEQYF. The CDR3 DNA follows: TGTGCCAGCAGTTACTCGACGCGGCGCTCCTACGAGCAGTACTTC.

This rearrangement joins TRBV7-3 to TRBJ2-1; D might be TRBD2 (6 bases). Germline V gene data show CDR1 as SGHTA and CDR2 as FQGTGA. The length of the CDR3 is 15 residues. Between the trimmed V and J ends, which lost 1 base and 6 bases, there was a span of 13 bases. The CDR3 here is CASSLSGGDLNEQFF. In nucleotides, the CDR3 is TGTGCCAGCAGCTTAAGTGGAGGGGACCTCAATGAGCAGTTCTTC.

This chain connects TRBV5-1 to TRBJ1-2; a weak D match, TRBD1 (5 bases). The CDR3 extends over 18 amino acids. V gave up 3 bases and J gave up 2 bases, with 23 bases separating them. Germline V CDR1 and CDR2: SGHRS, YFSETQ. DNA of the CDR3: TGCGCCAGCAGCTCAGGACCGGGGGGAAGAATTTACAACTATGGCTACACCTTC. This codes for CASSSGPGGRIYNYGYTF. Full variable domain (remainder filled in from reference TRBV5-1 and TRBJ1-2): KAGVTQTPRYLIKTRGQQVTLSCSPISGHRSVSWYQQTPGQGLQFLFEYFSETQRNKGNFPGRFSGRQFSNSRSEMNVSTLELGDSALYLCASSSGPGGRIYNYGYTFGSGTRLTVV.

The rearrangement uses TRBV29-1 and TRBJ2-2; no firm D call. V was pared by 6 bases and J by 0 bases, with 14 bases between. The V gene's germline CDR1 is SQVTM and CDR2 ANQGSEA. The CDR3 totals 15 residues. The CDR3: CSVVTDGPNTGELFF. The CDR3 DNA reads TGCAGCGTCGTTACGGACGGTCCGAACACCGGGGAGCTGTTTTTT.

This CDR3 reads CASSQSGSTGANTEAFF. CDR3 sequence (DNA): TGCGCCAGCAGTCAATCAGGGTCTACCGGGGCCAACACTGAAGCTTTCTTT. This chain links TRBV23-1 with TRBJ1-1; TRBD1 is a possible D gene (5 bases). TRBV23-1 has ORF status, its function being uncertain. The CDR3 length is 17 residues. Trimming left V 0 bases short and J 2 bases short, with 16 bases between.